One sample yielded the 3 T cell receptor beta chains listed below, sequenced in a study of PD-L1 blockade in urothelial cancer. Repertoires were generated with immunoSEQ multiplex PCR, while TCRdb's copy carries only in-frame clones and drops some. The table records 72,000 or so clones, 88% of them present only once. Time point: peripheral blood 6 weeks after treatment start. Sample: PBMCs, taken around atezolizumab (anti-PD-L1) treatment. Every receptor here comes from a man in his 60s with urothelial cancer.

V and J are TRBV4-3 and TRBJ2-5; tentative D call: TRBD2 (5 bases). Trimming took off 0 bases at V and 5 bases at J, with 13 bases between the two ends. CDR1 LGHNA and CDR2 YSLEER come from the germline V gene. The CDR3 spans 15 residues. In DNA form, the CDR3 reads TGCGCCAGCAGCCAAGATAGGAGGCTGGGGGAGACCCAGTACTTC. Encoded protein: CASSQDRRLGETQYF.

The V and J genes are TRBV9 and TRBJ1-3; D is possibly TRBD1 (6 bases). The germline V gene encodes CDR1 SGDLS and CDR2 YYNGEE. The CDR3 is 17 amino acids. Trimming removed 0 bases at V and 2 bases at J, with 15 bases between. DNA for the CDR3: TGTGCCAGCAGCGTAGGACTACAGGGTGGGACTGGAAACACCATATATTTT. Translated, it gives CASSVGLQGGTGNTIYF.

The chain has TRBV7-9 and TRBJ2-7, with D unresolved. Germline V gene sequence: CDR1 SEHNR, CDR2 FQNEAQ (reference sequence). There are 14 residues in the CDR3. Trimming left V 5 bases short and J 2 bases short, with 13 bases between. In nucleotides, the CDR3 is TGTGCCAGCAGCGGTAGTGCGGATACCTACGAGCAGTACTTC. Encoded protein: CASSGSADTYEQYF.